The 22 T cell receptor beta chains in this list originate from one sample, sequenced in a study of T cells in Graves' hyperthyroidism and ophthalmopathy. Amplification of TCR beta CDR3 regions used RNA as the template. With the HTBI primer set, the TCR CDR3 went through a first round of RT-PCR. TCRdb ran MiXCR on the multiplex PCR reads and lists one entry per CDR3 protein. Of about 400,000 distinct CDR3 sequences listed, about 14% were seen once; the top ten hold approximately 13%. The sample taken for sequencing was blood. These TCRs come from a young man with Graves' ophthalmopathy.

The sample holds many counts of this clonotype. This chain connects TRBV20-1 to TRBJ1-2; the D is unclear. Trimming left V 1 base short and J 2 bases short, with 8 bases between. The CDR3 runs to 13 residues. Germline assignment: CDR1 DFQATT and CDR2 SNEGSKA (reference sequence). The CDR3 nucleotides read TGCAGTGCTAGAGTGTTGGGGAACTATGGCTACACCTTC. Encoded protein: CSARVLGNYGYTF.

In the case of this clonotype: A read error may be the cause here, since a much bigger clone is one base away. CDR3 sequence reads: CASSLETGEETQYF. CDR3 bases: TGTGCCAGCAGCTTAGAGACGGGAGAAGAGACCCAGTACTTC. The chain is built from TRBV7-8 and TRBJ2-5; the D gene is possibly TRBD2 (6 bases). V was trimmed by 1 base and J by 3 bases, leaving 9 bases between them. CDR1 and CDR2 from the germline V gene are SGHVS and FQNEAQ. This CDR3 region has 14 residues.

This clonotype was seen ten or more times. V usage is TRBV3-1 and J usage is TRBJ2-1; D uncertain. This CDR3 contains 14 residues. Germline V gene data show CDR1 as LGHDT and CDR2 as YNNKEL (reference sequence). V shed 4 bases and J shed 10 bases, with 17 bases lying between them. The CDR3 protein is CASSPPLDWSEQFF. The CDR3 region has the DNA TGTGCCAGCAGCCCACCCTTGGATTGGTCGGAGCAGTTCTTC.

In its sample, this clonotype was seen many times. CDR3 loop: CASSLALGAYEQYF. The CDR3 region has the DNA TGTGCCAGCAGCTTAGCACTGGGAGCCTACGAGCAGTACTTC. The chain has TRBV7-2 and TRBJ2-7; D possibly corresponds to TRBD2 (5 bases). The germline gives CDR1 SGHTA, CDR2 FQGNSA. Deletions cut 0 bases from V and 2 bases from J, with 8 bases between. The CDR3 is 14 residues long.

V usage is TRBV15 and J usage is TRBJ2-2; perhaps TRBD1 as D (5 bases). Germline V gene data show CDR1 as LNHNV and CDR2 as YYDKDF (reference sequence). The CDR3 sequence is 14 residues long. V lost 7 bases, J lost 4 bases, and 13 bases lay in between. CDR3 loop: CATKKDKATGELFF. CDR3 nucleotide sequence: TGTGCCACCAAAAAGGACAAAGCCACCGGGGAGCTGTTTTTT.

The CDR3 loop reads CASRHTGGLGSGELFF. CDR3 DNA: TGCGCCAGCCGCCACACAGGGGGCCTTGGGAGCGGGGAGCTGTTTTTT. The J gene is TRBJ2-2, the V gene TRBV5-1, with 9 bases identical to TRBD1. The CDR3 is 16 amino acids. Germline V gene sequence: CDR1 SGHRS, CDR2 YFSETQ. Trimming at V came to 7 bases and at J to 7 bases, leaving 14 bases not matched to a gene.

V and J are TRBV6-4 and TRBJ2-3; 13 bases match TRBD2. J lost 8 bases, V lost 4 bases, and 9 bases had no gene match. The CDR3 contains 16 residues. CDR1 MRHNA and CDR2 SNTAGT come from the germline V gene. The CDR3 sequence: CASSAETSGGPGTQYF. The CDR3 DNA follows: TGTGCCAGCAGTGCCGAGACTAGCGGGGGGCCCGGTACGCAGTATTTT.

This clonotype was counted at least ten times. This CDR3 is CASRAGRVTEAFF. Here the CDR3 DNA reads TGCGCCAGCAGAGCAGGGAGAGTCACTGAAGCTTTCTTT. The chain recombines TRBV10-1 with TRBJ1-1; a weak D match, TRBD1 (5 bases). This CDR3 comprises 13 residues. V was trimmed by 6 bases and J by 4 bases, leaving 12 bases between them. Germline V lookup: CDR1 WNHNN, CDR2 SYGVQD (reference sequence).

This clonotype was seen at least ten times. V is TRBV3-1 and J is TRBJ1-5; tentative D call: TRBD1 (5 bases). Germline V lookup: CDR1 LGHDT, CDR2 YNNKEL (reference sequence). This CDR3 is 14 amino acids long. V dropped 1 base and J dropped 7 bases, with 11 bases sitting between them. CDR3 loop: CASSQGDLSQPQHF. In DNA, the CDR3 is TGTGCCAGCAGCCAAGGGGACTTATCCCAGCCCCAGCATTTT.

The chain links TRBV19 to TRBJ1-3; D is ambiguous. Germline V gene lookup returns CDR1 LNHDA and CDR2 SQIVND (reference sequence). V lost 6 bases and J lost 0, with 9 bases in between. The CDR3 length is 14 residues. The CDR3 region is CASSDRSSGNTIYF. Here the CDR3 DNA reads TGTGCCAGTAGCGACCGTAGCTCTGGAAACACCATATATTTT. Full variable domain (outside the CDR3, taken from reference TRBV19 and TRBJ1-3): DGGITQSPKYLFRKEGQNVTLSCEQNLNHDAMYWYRQDPGQGLRLIYYSQIVNDFQKGDIAEGYSVSREKKESFPLTVTSAQKNPTAFYLCASSDRSSGNTIYFGEGSWLTVV.

A few counts support this clonotype. This chain joins TRBV14 and TRBJ1-5; D is possibly TRBD1 (6 bases). The CDR3 spans 16 residues. Trimming took off 5 bases at V and 5 bases at J, with 19 bases between the two ends. Per germline, CDR1 SGHDN and CDR2 FVKESK. The CDR3 loop is CASSERGGSLDQPQHF. The DNA for the CDR3 is TGTGCCAGCAGCGAGCGAGGGGGGTCCCTCGATCAGCCCCAGCATTTT.

This clonotype has at least ten counts. This chain uses TRBV7-6 with TRBJ2-6; D may be TRBD1 (6 bases). The germline V gene encodes CDR1 SGHVS and CDR2 FNYEAQ. This CDR3 comprises 14 residues. The V gene lost 5 bases and the J gene lost 9 bases, with 14 bases spanning the gap. The CDR3 DNA reads as TGTGCCAGCAGCCAGGGGCAGCCCATCAACGTCCTGACTTTC. Encoded protein: CASSQGQPINVLTF.

J is TRBJ2-3 and V is TRBV20-1, with D uncertain. The CDR3 has 12 amino acids. The germline V and J ends were trimmed by 3 bases and 2 bases, with 6 bases remaining between them. Per the germline V gene, CDR1 is DFQATT and CDR2 is SNEGSKA (reference sequence). The CDR3 sequence: CSASQHTDTQYF. For the CDR3, the DNA is TGCAGTGCTAGCCAACACACAGATACGCAGTATTTT.

The rearrangement links TRBV12-3 or TRBV12-4 to TRBJ1-1, with D uncertain. Trimming stripped 2 bases from V and 4 bases from J, with 11 bases between. The CDR3 length is 14 residues. In DNA form, the CDR3 reads TGTGCCAGCAGTTTATGGATAGGTGCCACTGAAGCTTTCTTT. Protein product: CASSLWIGATEAFF.

The J gene is TRBJ1-2, the V gene TRBV4-2, with D possibly matching TRBD1 (5 bases). CDR3 length: 16 amino acids. CDR1 LGHNA and CDR2 YNFKEQ come from the germline V gene. The V gene lost 0 bases and the J gene lost 3 bases, with 14 bases spanning the gap. The CDR3 loop reads CASSQDQTGAYYGYTF. CDR3 sequence (DNA): TGTGCCAGCAGCCAAGATCAAACAGGAGCCTACTATGGCTACACCTTC.

In this sample, this clonotype turned up many times. The rearrangement links TRBV5-1 to TRBJ2-5; D unresolved. CDR3 length equals 14 residues. The V end lost 1 base, the J end lost 4 bases, and 11 bases lay between the germline ends. CDR1 is SGHRS and CDR2 is YFSETQ in the germline V gene. CDR3 nucleotides: TGCGCCAGCAGCTTGCAAGGGAAGGGAGAGACCCAGTACTTC. It translates to CASSLQGKGETQYF.

The chain combines TRBV7-6 with TRBJ2-5; possibly TRBD1 for D (5 bases). V shed 3 bases and J shed 5 bases, with 13 bases lying between them. The CDR3 contains 14 residues. Per germline, CDR1 SGHVS and CDR2 FNYEAQ. The CDR3, as DNA: TGTGCCAGCAGCTTTGGTGGGGCTGGGGAGACCCAGTACTTC. Encoded protein: CASSFGGAGETQYF.

This clonotype was recorded at least ten times. The rearrangement joins TRBV5-1 to TRBJ2-1; TRBD2 matches 8 bases. CDR1 SGHRS and CDR2 YFSETQ come from the germline V gene. The CDR3 is made up of 15 amino acids. J lost 8 bases, V lost 0 bases, and 7 bases had no gene match. The CDR3 coding sequence is TGCGCCAGCAGCTTGGACCCGGGAGGGCCTTATGAGCAGTTCTTC. It codes for CASSLDPGGPYEQFF. The complete variable domain, with remaining parts taken from reference TRBV5-1 and TRBJ2-1, reads KAGVTQTPRYLIKTRGQQVTLSCSPISGHRSVSWYQQTPGQGLQFLFEYFSETQRNKGNFPGRFSGRQFSNSRSEMNVSTLELGDSALYLCASSLDPGGPYEQFFGPGTRLTVL.

The chain has TRBV7-3 and TRBJ2-2, with a possible D match to TRBD2 (5 bases). Trimming stripped 0 bases from V and 0 bases from J, with 8 bases between. Per germline, CDR1 SGHTA and CDR2 FQGTGA. This CDR3 has 16 amino acids. DNA of the CDR3: TGTGCCAGCAGCTTAACAACGGGGTCGAACACCGGGGAGCTGTTTTTT. Translated: CASSLTTGSNTGELFF. Using reference TRBV7-3 and TRBJ2-2 for the parts outside the CDR3, the full variable domain is GAGVSQTPSNKVTEKGKYVELRCDPISGHTALYWYRQSLGQGPEFLIYFQGTGAADDSGLPNDRFFAVRPEGSVSTLKIQRTERGDSAVYLCASSLTTGSNTGELFFGEGSRLTVL.

This clonotype appeared many times. The V gene is TRBV3-1, the J gene TRBJ2-7; D gene unclear. Germline CDR1 LGHDT, CDR2 YNNKEL (reference sequence). The CDR3 is made up of 15 amino acids. Trimming took off 2 bases at V and 0 bases at J, with 11 bases between the two ends. The DNA for the CDR3 is TGTGCCAGCAGCCAACAGGTAGGGAACTCCTACGAGCAGTACTTC. Its translation is CASSQQVGNSYEQYF.

The rearrangement uses TRBV4-2 and TRBJ1-4, with 7 bases identical to TRBD1. V was pared by 0 bases and J by 7 bases, with 11 bases of the junction left unmatched. Germline V lookup: CDR1 LGHNA, CDR2 YNFKEQ. The CDR3 extends over 17 amino acids. The CDR3 protein is CASSQEFRGRDGEKLFF. The CDR3 DNA is TGTGCCAGCAGCCAAGAATTCAGGGGGAGGGATGGTGAAAAACTGTTTTTT.

This clonotype showed up just once. The chain couples TRBV10-3 to TRBJ2-1; D not certain. V lost 8 bases and J 7 bases, leaving 9 bases between the germline ends. Germline V lookup: CDR1 ENHRY, CDR2 SYGVKD. This CDR3 region has 11 residues. In DNA form, the CDR3 reads TGTGCCATCGGCTTGAGGAATGAGCAGTTCTTC. Residues: CAIGLRNEQFF.